Each of the 18 T cell receptor beta chains below was sequenced from the same sample in a study of T cells in Graves' hyperthyroidism and ophthalmopathy. RNA transcripts provided the source from which TCR beta CDR3 regions were amplified. Researchers ran a first-round RT-PCR on the TCR CDR3 using the HTBI primer set. TCRdb processed the multiplex PCR reads anew with MiXCR; each CDR3 protein has one entry. The table includes around 690,000 distinct CDR3 sequences, 17% detected once. Sequenced input: blood. These receptors were collected from a man between 50 and 59 years old with Graves' hyperthyroidism.

V and J are TRBV9 and TRBJ1-4; a weak D match, TRBD1 (5 bases). With 2 bases removed from V and 7 bases from J, the gap between germline ends came to 15 bases. Germline V lookup: CDR1 SGDLS, CDR2 YYNGEE. The CDR3 sequence is 15 residues long. CDR3 sequence: CASSVSGQSGEKLFF. CDR3 DNA sequence: TGTGCCAGCAGCGTCTCAGGGCAGTCCGGTGAAAAACTGTTTTTT.

This clonotype was observed a few times. V and J are TRBV7-9 and TRBJ2-7, with TRBD1 as a possible D gene (6 bases). Germline-derived CDR1 and CDR2 are SEHNR and FQNEAQ (reference sequence). The CDR3 consists of 14 residues. V lost 9 bases and J 2 bases, leaving 17 bases between the germline ends. The CDR3 nucleotides read TGTGCCAGTAGCCCCGGGACACATACCTACGAGCAGTACTTC. Translated: CASSPGTHTYEQYF.

This sequence joins TRBV5-1 and TRBJ2-2; perhaps TRBD1 as D (6 bases). The germline V and J ends were trimmed by 2 bases and 5 bases, with 19 bases remaining between them. CDR3 length: 17 amino acids. CDR1 is SGHRS and CDR2 is YFSETQ in the germline V gene. CDR3 loop: CASSFPPPQGWTGELFF. The DNA for the CDR3 is TGCGCCAGCAGCTTCCCGCCTCCACAGGGCTGGACCGGGGAGCTGTTTTTT.

This clonotype was seen more than once but under ten times. Sequence at one end of the junction differs from germline and may be a read error. The chain is built from TRBV29-1 and TRBJ2-5; D call uncertain. CDR1 and CDR2 from the germline V gene are SQVTM and ANQGSEA. The CDR3 totals 13 residues. The CDR3 DNA follows: TGCAGCGTGCATAACCCCAACCAGGAGACCCAGTACTTC. Protein product: CSVHNPNQETQYF.

This clonotype has just a few counts. The CDR3 sequence: CASSLVFPTGGHEQFF. CDR3 nucleotide sequence: TGTGCCAGCAGTTTAGTCTTTCCTACGGGGGGCCATGAGCAGTTCTTC. The gene calls are TRBV27 and TRBJ2-1; a possible D gene is TRBD2 (7 bases). The CDR3 length is 16 residues. Trimming cost V 2 bases and J 8 bases, with 19 bases left between them. The germline V gene encodes CDR1 MNHEY and CDR2 SMNVEV (reference sequence).

CDR3 coding DNA: TGTGCCAGCAGTTCGGGAGGTGGCGCTGAAGCTTTCTTT. Translating gives CASSSGGGAEAFF. The rearrangement uses TRBV6-5 and TRBJ1-1; D unresolved. The V gene's germline CDR1 is MNHEY and CDR2 SVGAGI. V lost 4 bases to trimming and J lost 6 bases, with 12 bases between them. This CDR3 has 13 residues.

Ten or more counts support this clonotype. The V and J genes are TRBV27 and TRBJ1-3; the D is unclear. Per germline, CDR1 MNHEY and CDR2 SMNVEV (reference sequence). The CDR3 spans 14 residues. Trimming removed 0 bases at V and 0 bases at J, with 3 bases between. CDR3 region: CASSLSASGNTIYF. CDR3 DNA: TGTGCCAGCAGTTTATCGGCCTCTGGAAACACCATATATTTT.

This clonotype has a count of ten or more. The chain joins TRBV28 to TRBJ2-1; 7 nucleotides agree with TRBD1. Per the germline V gene, CDR1 is MDHEN and CDR2 is SYDVKM. The V gene end was trimmed by 6 bases and the J gene end by 7 bases; junction bases not matched to a gene: 9. The CDR3 loop spans 14 amino acids. The CDR3 loop reads CASSLGGSRNEQFF. CDR3 nucleotides: TGTGCCAGCAGCTTAGGGGGCAGTAGGAATGAGCAGTTCTTC. The full variable domain, rest sourced from reference TRBV28 and TRBJ2-1, is DVKVTQSSRYLVKRTGEKVFLECVQDMDHENMFWYRQDPGLGLRLIYFSYDVKMKEKGDIPEGYSVSREKKERFSLILESASTNQTSMYLCASSLGGSRNEQFFGPGTRLTVL.

For the CDR3, the DNA is TGTGCCAGCAGCCCCCGGGACAGGGGATGGAACACCATATATTTT. Translated: CASSPRDRGWNTIYF. The chain is built from TRBV28 and TRBJ1-3; 10 bases match TRBD1. Germline trimming cut 6 bases from V and 7 bases from J; bases unmatched to any gene: 9. CDR1 and CDR2 from the germline V gene are MDHEN and SYDVKM. CDR3 length: 15 amino acids.

V gene TRBV15 combines with J gene TRBJ2-3; 9 bases match TRBD2. Trimming removed 4 bases from V and 1 base from J; junction bases left unmatched: 3. The germline gives CDR1 LNHNV, CDR2 YYDKDF (reference sequence). This CDR3 contains 15 residues. This chain's CDR3 is CATSKRLAGTDTQYF. CDR3 DNA sequence: TGTGCCACCAGCAAGCGACTAGCGGGCACAGATACGCAGTATTTT. The full variable domain, its missing parts supplied by reference TRBV15 and TRBJ2-3, is DAMVIQNPRYQVTQFGKPVTLSCSQTLNHNVMYWYQQKSSQAPKLLFHYYDKDFNNEADTPDNFQSRRPNTSFCFLDIRSPGLGDTAMYLCATSKRLAGTDTQYFGPGTRLTVL.

In this sample, this clonotype turned up a few times. The chain has TRBV5-1 and TRBJ1-4, with D perhaps matching TRBD1 (5 bases). Between the trimmed V and J ends, which lost 0 bases and 5 bases, there was a span of 11 bases. CDR1 is SGHRS and CDR2 is YFSETQ in the germline V gene. The CDR3 is 15 amino acids. CDR3 protein: CASSLADRQNEKLFF. CDR3 nucleotide sequence: TGCGCCAGCAGCTTGGCCGACAGACAGAATGAAAAACTGTTTTTT.

V usage is TRBV28 and J usage is TRBJ2-7, with 10 bases identical to TRBD2. The trim removed 1 base at V and 2 bases at J, leaving 5 bases unmatched. The germline V gene encodes CDR1 MDHEN and CDR2 SYDVKM. CDR3 length equals 16 residues. CDR3 sequence: CASSLSSSGSPYEQYF. CDR3 nucleotide sequence: TGTGCCAGCAGTTTATCATCTAGCGGGAGCCCCTACGAGCAGTACTTC.

This clonotype has more than one count but fewer than ten. The chain is built from TRBV20-1 and TRBJ1-1, with TRBD1 matching 7 bases. CDR1 DFQATT and CDR2 SNEGSKA come from the germline V gene (reference sequence). With 5 bases clipped from V and 6 bases from J, the junction kept 3 bases outside the gene matches. The CDR3 has 11 residues. As DNA, the CDR3 is TGCAGTGCTTGGGACAGATCTGAAGCTTTCTTT. It is translated as CSAWDRSEAFF.

The chain is built from TRBV4-3 and TRBJ2-3; 7 positions agree with TRBD2. This CDR3 is 15 amino acids long. Unmatched junction bases numbered 6, after V lost 1 base and J lost 5 bases. The germline V gene has CDR1 LGHNA and CDR2 YSLEER. The CDR3 loop reads CASSQVAGAGDTQYF. CDR3 nucleotide sequence: TGCGCCAGCAGCCAAGTTGCGGGAGCGGGAGATACGCAGTATTTT.

There are many counts of this clonotype. The J gene is TRBJ2-1, the V gene TRBV20-1, with D perhaps matching TRBD1 (5 bases). The CDR3 runs 15 residues. The germline V gene encodes CDR1 DFQATT and CDR2 SNEGSKA (reference sequence). Trimming removed 0 bases at V and 0 bases at J, with 9 bases between. The CDR3 here is CSAREGVSSYNEQFF. DNA for the CDR3: TGCAGTGCTAGAGAAGGGGTAAGCTCCTACAATGAGCAGTTCTTC.

This clonotype was picked up many times. The gene calls are TRBV27 and TRBJ1-4, with 10 bases matching TRBD1. From germline, CDR1 is MNHEY and CDR2 SMNVEV (reference sequence). With 2 bases clipped from V and 8 bases from J, the junction kept 5 bases outside the gene matches. The CDR3 consists of 15 residues. The CDR3 nucleotides are TGTGCCAGCAGTTTAATCGGGACAGGGGTAGAAAAACTGTTTTTT. The encoded protein is CASSLIGTGVEKLFF.

This chain uses TRBV7-3 with TRBJ2-1; D is tentatively TRBD1 or TRBD2 (5 bases each). The CDR3 has 13 residues. Per germline, CDR1 SGHTA and CDR2 FQGTGA. Trimming shortened V by 3 bases and J by 7 bases, and 10 bases separated the two germline ends. In nucleotides, the CDR3 is TGTGCCAGCAGCTTTTCTTGGGGGAATGAGCAGTTCTTC. Translation gives CASSFSWGNEQFF.

Ten or more counts support this clonotype. The chain links TRBV11-2 to TRBJ2-2; no clear D gene. CDR3 length: 14 amino acids. The V end lost 5 bases, the J end lost 4 bases, and 11 bases lay between the germline ends. Germline loops: CDR1 SGHAT, CDR2 FQNNGV. In DNA form, the CDR3 reads TGTGCCAGCAGCCCGTCGACTCTCACCGGGGAGCTGTTTTTT. It is translated as CASSPSTLTGELFF.